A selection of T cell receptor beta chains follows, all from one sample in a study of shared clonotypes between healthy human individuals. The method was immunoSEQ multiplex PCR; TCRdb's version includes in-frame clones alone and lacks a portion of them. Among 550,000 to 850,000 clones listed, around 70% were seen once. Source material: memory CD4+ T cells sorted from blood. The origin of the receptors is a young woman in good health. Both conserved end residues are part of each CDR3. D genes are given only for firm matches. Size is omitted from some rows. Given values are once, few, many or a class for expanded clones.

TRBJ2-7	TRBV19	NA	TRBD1	TGTGCCAGTATTACAGGGGGCGAGCAGTACTTC	CASITGGEQYF
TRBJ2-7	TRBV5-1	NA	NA	TGCGCCAGCAGCTTGACCCAATCTACGATAAGTTCCGCCGAGCAGTACTTC	CASSLTQSTISSAEQYF
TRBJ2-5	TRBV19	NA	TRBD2	TGTGCCAGTAGTTCCGCTAGCGGGAGTTACGAGACCCAGTACTTC	CASSSASGSYETQYF
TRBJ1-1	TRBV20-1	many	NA	TGCAGTGCTATTATGAACACTGAAGCTTTCTTT	CSAIMNTEAFF
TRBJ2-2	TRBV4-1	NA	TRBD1	TGCGCCAGCAGCCAAGTTGGGACAGGTAGACGGGAGCTGTTTTTT	CASSQVGTGRRELFF
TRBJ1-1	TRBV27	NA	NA	TGTGCCAGCAGCTTACACCCGAACACTGAAGCTTTCTTT	CASSLHPNTEAFF
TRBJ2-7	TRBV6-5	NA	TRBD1	TGTGCCAGCAGTTACTGGGACAGCCCTCTCAGCGAGCAGTACTTC	CASSYWDSPLSEQYF
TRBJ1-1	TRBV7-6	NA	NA	TGTGCCAGCAGCTCCGCAGGAGGTGTTAATGAAGCTTTCTTT	CASSSAGGVNEAFF
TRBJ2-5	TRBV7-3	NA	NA	TGTGCCAGCAGCCCGAGCTTGGGGCGGGGCCAAGAGACCCAGTACTTC	CASSPSLGRGQETQYF
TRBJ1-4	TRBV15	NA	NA	TGTGCCACCAGCGCCCCCAGGGTAACTAATGAAAAACTGTTTTTT	CATSAPRVTNEKLFF
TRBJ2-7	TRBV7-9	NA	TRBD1	TGTGCCAGCAGCTTAGCGGACAGGGCCAAGCAGTACTTC	CASSLADRAKQYF
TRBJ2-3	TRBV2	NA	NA	TGTGCCAGCAGTTCCCGAGATACGCAGTATTTT	CASSSRDTQYF
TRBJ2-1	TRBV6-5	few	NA	TGTGCCAGCAGTTCCCGGGGGTTTGAGCAGTTCTTC	CASSSRGFEQFF
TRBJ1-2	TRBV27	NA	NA	TGTGCCAGCAGTTTTCGGTTTGACTCGGGGATTGACTATGGCTACACCTTC	CASSFRFDSGIDYGYTF
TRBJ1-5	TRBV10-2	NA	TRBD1	TGCGCCAGCAGTGACCGGGACAGGGGTCGGAATCAGCCCCAGCATTTT	CASSDRDRGRNQPQHF
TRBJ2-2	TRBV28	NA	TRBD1	TGTGCCAGCAGTTATGGACAGGGGGCAACCGGGGAGCTGTTTTTT	CASSYGQGATGELFF
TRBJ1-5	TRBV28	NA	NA	TGTGCCAGCACCGTACCGCAAGGTGGTCAGCCCCAGCATTTT	CASTVPQGGQPQHF
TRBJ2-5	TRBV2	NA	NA	TGTGCCAGCAGTGGGAACGCGGGAACCCAGTACTTC	CASSGNAGTQYF
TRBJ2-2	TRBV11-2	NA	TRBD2	TGTGCCAGCAGCTTACAGGGAGGGACCGGGGAGCTGTTTTTT	CASSLQGGTGELFF
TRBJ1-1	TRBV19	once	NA	TGTGCCAGTAATGAGAGGAACACTGAAGCTTTCTTT	CASNERNTEAFF
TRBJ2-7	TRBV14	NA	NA	TGTGCCAGCAGCCAAGCAGCCTACGAGCAGTACTTC	CASSQAAYEQYF
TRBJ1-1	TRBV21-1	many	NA	TGTGCCAGCAGGACAGGGGGCAAGGGAAGAACTGAAGCTTTCTTT	CASRTGGKGRTEAFF
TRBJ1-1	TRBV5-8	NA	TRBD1	TGTGCCAGCAGCTTGGGGGACAGGGAAGCTTTCTTT	CASSLGDREAFF
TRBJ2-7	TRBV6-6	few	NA	TGTGCCAGCACCCGTGGTGGGGGGTTGGGGAACGAGCAGTACTTC	CASTRGGGLGNEQYF
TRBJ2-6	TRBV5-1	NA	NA	TGCGCCAGCAGCCTCACGGGCGTCTCTGGGGCCAACGTCCTGACTTTC	CASSLTGVSGANVLTF
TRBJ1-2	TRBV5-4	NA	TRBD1	TGTGCCAGCAGCTTTCAGGGGGCAAACTATGGCTACACCTTC	CASSFQGANYGYTF
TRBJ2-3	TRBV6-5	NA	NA	TGTGCCAGCAGTTACTCTCTAAAGGGTGAGGATACGCAGTATTTT	CASSYSLKGEDTQYF
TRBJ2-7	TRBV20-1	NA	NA	TGCAGTGCTCACAGGGGGGGCGAGCAGTACTTC	CSAHRGGEQYF
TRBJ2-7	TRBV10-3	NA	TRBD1	TGTGCCATCAAAAGCGGACAGGGGGCGGCAGAGCAGTACTTC	CAIKSGQGAAEQYF
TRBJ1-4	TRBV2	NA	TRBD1	TGTGCCTCCCACCGGGACAGGGATGAAAAACTGTTTTTT	CASHRDRDEKLFF
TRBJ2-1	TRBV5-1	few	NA	TGCGCCAGCAGCAAGAGTAGCGGAGCCTACAATGAGCAGTTCTTC	CASSKSSGAYNEQFF
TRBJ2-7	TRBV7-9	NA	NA	TGTGCCAGCAGCTTAGAATCAAGGACCCTCTACGAGCAGTACTTC	CASSLESRTLYEQYF
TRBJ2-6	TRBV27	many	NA	TGTGCCAGCAGTTTGGGACTGACCTCTGGGGCCAACGTCCTGACTTTC	CASSLGLTSGANVLTF
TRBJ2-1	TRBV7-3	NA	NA	TGTGCCAGCAGCCCCCAGCCCGCGGGATTCTACAATGAGCAGTTCTTC	CASSPQPAGFYNEQFF
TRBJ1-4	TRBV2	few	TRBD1	TGTGCCAGCAGCTATAGACAGGGGGCTAATGAAAAACTGTTTTTT	CASSYRQGANEKLFF
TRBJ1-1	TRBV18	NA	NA	TGTGCCAGCTCACCAGTCAGAGAGAACACTGAAGCTTTCTTT	CASSPVRENTEAFF
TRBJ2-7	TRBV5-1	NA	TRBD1	TGCGCCAGCAGCCAAAAGGACAGGTCCTACGAGCAGTACTTC	CASSQKDRSYEQYF
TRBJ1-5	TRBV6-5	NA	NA	TGTGCCAGCAGTTATACCCGGGATTGGCAGCCCCAGCATTTT	CASSYTRDWQPQHF
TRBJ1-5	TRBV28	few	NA	TGTGCCAGCAGTTTAAGGTATGGTAGCAATCAGCCCCAGCATTTT	CASSLRYGSNQPQHF
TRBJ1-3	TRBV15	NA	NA	TGTGCCACCAGCAGAGACAAGGGCTCTGGAAACACCATATATTTT	CATSRDKGSGNTIYF
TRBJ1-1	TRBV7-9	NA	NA	TGTGCCAGCAGCTTACCCAGCACCGAAGCTTTCTTT	CASSLPSTEAFF
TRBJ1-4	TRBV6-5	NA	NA	TGTGCCAGCAGTTACTCGAGAGTAATTGAAAAACTGTTTTTT	CASSYSRVIEKLFF
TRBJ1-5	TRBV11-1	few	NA	TGTGCCAGCAGCGTACAGAGTAATCAGCCCCAGCATTTT	CASSVQSNQPQHF
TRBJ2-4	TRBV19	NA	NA	TGTGCCAGTAGTACGGAGTTACTAGCCAAAAACATTCAGTACTTC	CASSTELLAKNIQYF
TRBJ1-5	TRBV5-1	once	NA	TGCGCCAGCAGCTTATCAGCCGGGGTTGATCAGCCCCAGCATTTT	CASSLSAGVDQPQHF
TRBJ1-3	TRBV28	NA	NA	TGTGCCAGCAGTTTTCTCATGGTCGGAAACACCATATATTTT	CASSFLMVGNTIYF
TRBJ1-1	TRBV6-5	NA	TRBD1	TGTGCCAGCAAACTAACCGGGACAGGGGTCTCTGAAGCTTTCTTT	CASKLTGTGVSEAFF
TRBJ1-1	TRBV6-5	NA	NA	TGTGCCAGCAGTATCCAGACAGAGCTGGGGTTAGCTTTCTTT	CASSIQTELGLAFF
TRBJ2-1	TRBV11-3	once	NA	TGTGCCAGCAGCTTAGGATTGAGCAATGAGCAGTTCTTC	CASSLGLSNEQFF
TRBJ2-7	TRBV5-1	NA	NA	TGCGCCAGCAGCTTGCACCGGGACGGAGGGGGCTACGAGCAGTACTTC	CASSLHRDGGGYEQYF